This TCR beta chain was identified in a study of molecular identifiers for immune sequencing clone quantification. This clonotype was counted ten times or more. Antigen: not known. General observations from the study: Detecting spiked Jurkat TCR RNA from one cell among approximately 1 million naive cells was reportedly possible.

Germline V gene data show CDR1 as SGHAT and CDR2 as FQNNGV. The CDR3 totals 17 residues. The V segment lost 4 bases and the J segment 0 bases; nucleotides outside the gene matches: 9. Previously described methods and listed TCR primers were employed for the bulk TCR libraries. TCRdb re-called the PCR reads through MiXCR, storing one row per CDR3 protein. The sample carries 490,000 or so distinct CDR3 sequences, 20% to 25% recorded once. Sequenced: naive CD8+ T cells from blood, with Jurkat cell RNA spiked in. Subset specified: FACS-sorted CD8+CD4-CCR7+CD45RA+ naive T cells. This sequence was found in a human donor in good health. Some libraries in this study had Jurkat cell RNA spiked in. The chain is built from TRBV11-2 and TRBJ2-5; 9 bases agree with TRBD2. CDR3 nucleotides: TGTGCCAGCAGCTCCCCTTCGGCGGGGGGGTACCAAGAGACCCAGTACTTC. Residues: CASSSPSAGGYQETQYF.